The 26 T cell receptor beta chains listed next were all sequenced from one sample in a study of tumor-infiltrating lymphocytes in glioblastoma multiforme. TCRB libraries came from RNA via three nested multiplex PCR rounds. TCRdb ran MiXCR on the multiplex PCR reads and lists one entry per CDR3 protein. Of 10,000 to 15,000 distinct CDR3 sequences listed, roughly 60% were seen once; the top ten hold around 30%. The sample taken for sequencing was brain tumor tissue. The receptors derive from a male donor with glioblastoma.

The V call is TRBV19, the J call TRBJ1-5; TRBD1 matches at 7 bases. The V segment lost 6 bases and the J segment 7 bases; nucleotides outside the gene matches: 9. The CDR3 runs to 14 residues. Germline-derived CDR1 and CDR2 are LNHDA and SQIVND (reference sequence). CDR3 nucleotide sequence: TGTGCCAGTAGGAGGCGACAGGGCGAACAGCCCCAGCATTTT. It encodes CASRRRQGEQPQHF.

Comments on this clonotype: A read error may produce the germline difference seen at one junction end. The genes are TRBV11-2 and TRBJ2-7; D gene ambiguous. In germline, CDR1 is SGHAT, CDR2 FQNNGV. CDR3 length: 14 residues. CDR3: CASSLTSQSYVQYF. CDR3 coding DNA: TGTGCCAGCAGCCTAACGAGCCAGTCCTACGTGCAGTACTTC.

A remark on this clonotype: A read error may account for a junction end that differs from germline. CDR3 in amino acids: CSAHSVAFRGYTF. DNA of the CDR3: TGCAGTGCTCATAGTGTCGCGTTCCGGGGCTACACCTTT. J is TRBJ1-2 and V is TRBV20-1; perhaps TRBD1 as D (5 bases). Looked up from germline, CDR1 is DFQATT and CDR2 is SNEGSKA (reference sequence). There are 13 residues in the CDR3.

This clonotype rates as medium-sized. The CDR3 spells CASSLRDRKNEKLFF. CDR3 DNA: TGTGCCAGCAGCTTGAGGGACAGGAAGAATGAAAAACTGTTTTTT. The gene calls are TRBV5-5 and TRBJ1-4, with 8 bases fitting TRBD1. Trimming removed 1 base from V and 5 bases from J; junction bases left unmatched: 4. CDR3 length: 15 amino acids. Per the germline V gene, CDR1 is SGHKS and CDR2 is YYEKEE (reference sequence). Supplemented by reference TRBV5-5 and TRBJ1-4, the full variable domain reads DAGVTQSPTHLIKTRGQQVTLRCSPISGHKSVSWYQQVLGQGPQFIFQYYEKEERGRGNFPDRFSARQFPNYSSELNVNALLLGDSALYLCASSLRDRKNEKLFFGSGTQLSVL.

The V gene is TRBV6-6, the J gene TRBJ2-1, with 7 positions matching TRBD2. Trimming took 6 bases from V and 7 from J; bases not matched to a gene: 15. Germline CDR1 MNHNY, CDR2 SVGAGI (reference sequence). The length of the CDR3 is 16 residues. This CDR3 is CASRTLGGRARNEQFF. The CDR3 DNA is TGTGCCAGCAGAACGTTGGGGGGGAGGGCTAGGAATGAGCAGTTCTTC.

CDR3 nucleotide sequence: TGCAGCGTTGAAGACCGCAGGGTCGGTGGCTACACCTTC. It codes for CSVEDRRVGGYTF. The V and J genes are TRBV29-1 and TRBJ1-2, with a weak D call TRBD1 (5 bases). Trimming cost V 0 bases and J 7 bases, with 12 bases left between them. Germline loops: CDR1 SQVTM, CDR2 ANQGSEA. CDR3 length: 13 amino acids.

The J gene is TRBJ1-5, the V gene TRBV5-1, with D uncertain. CDR3 size: 13 residues. CDR1 and CDR2 (germline): SGHRS, YFSETQ. The V and J ends lost 4 bases and 0 bases respectively, with 5 bases between them. The CDR3 spells CASSLSSNQPQHF. In DNA form, the CDR3 reads TGCGCCAGCAGCCTCAGTAGCAATCAGCCCCAGCATTTT.

Ten or more counts support this clonotype. This chain connects TRBV19 to TRBJ2-1, with 8 nucleotides matching TRBD2. The V gene's germline CDR1 is LNHDA and CDR2 SQIVND (reference sequence). The CDR3 runs to 15 residues. J lost 2 bases, V lost 3 bases, and 3 bases had no gene match. CDR3 DNA sequence: TGTGCCAGTAGTATGCTAGCGGGCCCCTACAATGAGCAGTTCTTC. This codes for CASSMLAGPYNEQFF.

At least ten counts were recorded for this clonotype. This sequence joins TRBV7-8 and TRBJ2-7; tentative D call: TRBD2 (6 bases). CDR1 and CDR2 (germline): SGHVS, FQNEAQ. V shed 1 base and J shed 3 bases, with 13 bases lying between them. The CDR3 is made up of 15 amino acids. The CDR3 spells CASSLEGGTNYEQYF. The DNA for the CDR3 is TGTGCCAGCAGCTTAGAAGGCGGGACGAACTACGAGCAGTACTTC.

This chain links TRBV29-1 with TRBJ2-1; 8 nucleotides line up with TRBD2. Germline V gene sequence: CDR1 SQVTM, CDR2 ANQGSEA. The V gene end was trimmed by 7 bases and the J gene end by 10 bases; junction bases not matched to a gene: 12. The CDR3 totals 13 residues. The CDR3 protein is CSAHKLADEEQFF. CDR3 DNA sequence: TGCAGCGCTCATAAACTAGCGGACGAGGAGCAGTTCTTC.

This clonotype was recorded a few times. Here the CDR3 omits its conserved ending phenylalanine or tryptophan, so a read error is the likely source. V and J are TRBV5-5 and TRBJ2-5; either TRBD1 or TRBD2 may fit D (6 bases each). CDR3 size: 12 residues. Germline CDR1 reads SGHKS; CDR2 reads YYEKEE (reference sequence). The CDR3 nucleotides read TGTACCAGCAGCTTGGGGGGCGAGACCCAGTACCTC. Its protein product is CTSSLGGETQYL.

The chain couples TRBV11-2 to TRBJ2-2; unclear D gene. The V and J ends lost 5 bases and 6 bases respectively, with 7 bases between them. The CDR3 has 12 residues. Germline V CDR1 and CDR2: SGHAT, FQNNGV. The CDR3, as DNA: TGTGCCAGCAGCCCCGCTGCCGGGGAGCTGTTTTTT. As protein: CASSPAAGELFF.

CDR3 amino acids: CASSSSGGNEKLFF. The DNA for the CDR3 is TGTGCCAGCAGCTCATCAGGGGGGAATGAAAAACTGTTTTTT. The chain joins TRBV5-5 to TRBJ1-4; 7 nucleotides line up with TRBD1. Germline loops: CDR1 SGHKS, CDR2 YYEKEE (reference sequence). Germline trimming cut 3 bases from V and 5 bases from J; bases unmatched to any gene: 4. CDR3 length: 14 amino acids.

This clonotype has only a few counts. This may arise from a read error, as a much more abundant clone is one base away. The chain links TRBV29-1 to TRBJ2-1, with 7 bases matching TRBD2. The CDR3 covers 13 residues. CDR1 is SQVTM, CDR2 ANQGSEA, per germline. Trimming removed 4 bases from V and 7 bases from J; junction bases left unmatched: 7. DNA of the CDR3: TGCAGCGTTGTACTAGCGTCGGTGAATGAGCAGTTCTTC. This sequence encodes CSVVLASVNEQFF.

The V call is TRBV11-2, the J call TRBJ1-4; 11 bases line up with TRBD1. CDR3 length: 17 amino acids. Germline V gene sequence: CDR1 SGHAT, CDR2 FQNNGV. With V trimmed by 3 bases and J by 0 bases, 3 bases remained unmatched. CDR3 region: CASSFGQGAATNEKLFF. The CDR3 DNA is TGTGCCAGCAGCTTCGGACAGGGGGCGGCAACTAATGAAAAACTGTTTTTT.

About this clonotype itself: A much larger clone lies one base from this, so it may be a read error. The CDR3 loop reads CASTMTRGEITEAFF. DNA of the CDR3: TGCGCCAGCACGATGACAAGGGGCGAAATCACTGAAGCTTTCTTT. The genes are TRBV10-2 and TRBJ1-1; D is possibly TRBD1 (5 bases). The CDR3 contains 15 residues. The germline gives CDR1 WSHSY, CDR2 SAAADI. Between the trimmed V and J ends, which lost 7 bases and 4 bases, there was a span of 19 bases.

Within the sample, this clonotype is medium-sized (0.01 to 0.1%). This rearrangement joins TRBV20-1 to TRBJ2-1; 13 bases are shared with TRBD2. Germline loops: CDR1 DFQATT, CDR2 SNEGSKA (reference sequence). The CDR3 loop spans 14 amino acids. V shed 6 bases, J shed 9 bases, and the junction held 8 bases outside the gene matches. The CDR3 DNA reads TGCAGTGCACCCCCGGGACTAGCGGGAATTGAGCAGTTCTTC. Amino acid sequence: CSAPPGLAGIEQFF.

This clonotype was picked up many times. This chain links TRBV30 with TRBJ2-1; 9 bases fit TRBD2. The CDR3 has 14 residues. V trimming: 5 bases; J trimming: 7 bases; junction bases outside the gene matches: 9. Looked up from germline, CDR1 is GTSNPN and CDR2 is SVGIG (reference sequence). CDR3 residues: CAWETSGPGNEQFF. The CDR3, as DNA: TGTGCCTGGGAAACTAGCGGGCCTGGGAATGAGCAGTTCTTC.

CDR3 DNA sequence: TGCAGTGTTATTAGCGGGGGGTCTTACAATGAGCAGTTCTTC. Amino acid sequence: CSVISGGSYNEQFF. This chain connects TRBV20-1 to TRBJ2-1; TRBD2 aligns across 10 bases. V shed 7 bases and J 4 bases; nucleotides not matched to a gene: 7. This CDR3 has 14 residues. Per germline, CDR1 DFQATT and CDR2 SNEGSKA (reference sequence).

Note on this clonotype: As the CDR3 is not closed by the conserved phenylalanine or tryptophan, this likely results from a read error. V and J are TRBV6-2 or TRBV6-3 and TRBJ2-1, with D uncertain. Germline-derived CDR1 and CDR2 are MNHEY and SVGEGT. CDR3 length: 14 residues. Trimming pared 2 bases from V and 7 bases from J, leaving 12 bases between. In DNA form, the CDR3 reads TGTGCCAGCAGTTACCTTTGTGGCCAGAATGAGCAGTTCATC. It is translated as CASSYLCGQNEQFI.

This clonotype was seen only a few times. One end of the junction varies from germline; a read error may be responsible. The gene calls are TRBV10-3 and TRBJ2-4; D not resolved. Germline V gene lookup returns CDR1 ENHRY and CDR2 SYGVKD. This CDR3 has 13 amino acids. This chain's CDR3 is CAISEDMGNIQNF. DNA for the CDR3: TGTGCCATCAGTGAAGACATGGGGAACATTCAGAACTTC.

This clonotype was counted between two and nine times. The rearrangement links TRBV11-2 to TRBJ1-2, with D perhaps matching TRBD1 (6 bases). CDR1 and CDR2 from the germline V gene are SGHAT and FQNNGV. This CDR3 region has 15 residues. The V gene lost 5 bases and the J gene lost 5 bases, with 18 bases spanning the gap. CDR3 coding DNA: TGTGCCAGCAGCCTCTCGTCGGGGGCGGGTTATGGCTACACCTTC. Its translation is CASSLSSGAGYGYTF. Filled out from reference TRBV11-2 and TRBJ1-2, the complete variable domain reads EAGVAQSPRYKIIEKRQSVAFWCNPISGHATLYWYQQILGQGPKLLIQFQNNGVVDDSQLPKDRFSAERLKGVDSTLKIQPAKLEDSAVYLCASSLSSGAGYGYTFGSGTRLTVV.

As to this clonotype: At one of its ends the junction is not consistent with the germline gene, which may arise from a read error. The chain couples TRBV6-6 to TRBJ2-2; perhaps TRBD2 as D (6 bases). The CDR3 is made up of 14 amino acids. Germline CDR1 and CDR2: MNHNY and SVGAGI (reference sequence). The CDR3 is CASRLGLHTWELFF. DNA for the CDR3: TGTGCCAGCAGATTGGGACTCCACACCTGGGAGCTGTTTTTT.

This clonotype was seen more than once but under ten times. The chain carries TRBV6-5 and TRBJ2-1, with no clear D. Germline V gene lookup returns CDR1 MNHEY and CDR2 SVGAGI. The CDR3 extends over 15 amino acids. V lost 6 bases to trimming and J lost 4 bases, with 16 bases between them. CDR3 loop: CASSGETSVYNEQFF. The CDR3 DNA reads TGTGCCAGCAGCGGAGAGACAAGCGTATACAATGAGCAGTTCTTC.

Details on this clonotype: Just one base apart from a much larger clone, this may be a read error. Likely a read error: the CDR3 ends without its conserved phenylalanine or tryptophan. V is TRBV29-1 and J is TRBJ2-7; no definite D call. V was shortened by 3 bases and J by 3 bases, with 6 bases between the two germline ends. Germline CDR1 is SQVTM and CDR2 is ANQGSEA. The CDR3 sequence is 11 residues long. CDR3 protein: CSVEDHYEQYL. In DNA form, the CDR3 reads TGCAGCGTTGAGGATCACTACGAGCAGTACCTC.

The V call is TRBV20-1, the J call TRBJ2-5; 7 positions match TRBD2. The germline V gene encodes CDR1 DFQATT and CDR2 SNEGSKA (reference sequence). Trimming took 2 bases from V and 4 from J; bases not matched to a gene: 4. This CDR3 has 13 residues. CDR3 in amino acids: CSARPGGRETQYF. The CDR3 nucleotides are TGCAGTGCTAGACCCGGGGGGAGAGAGACCCAGTACTTC.